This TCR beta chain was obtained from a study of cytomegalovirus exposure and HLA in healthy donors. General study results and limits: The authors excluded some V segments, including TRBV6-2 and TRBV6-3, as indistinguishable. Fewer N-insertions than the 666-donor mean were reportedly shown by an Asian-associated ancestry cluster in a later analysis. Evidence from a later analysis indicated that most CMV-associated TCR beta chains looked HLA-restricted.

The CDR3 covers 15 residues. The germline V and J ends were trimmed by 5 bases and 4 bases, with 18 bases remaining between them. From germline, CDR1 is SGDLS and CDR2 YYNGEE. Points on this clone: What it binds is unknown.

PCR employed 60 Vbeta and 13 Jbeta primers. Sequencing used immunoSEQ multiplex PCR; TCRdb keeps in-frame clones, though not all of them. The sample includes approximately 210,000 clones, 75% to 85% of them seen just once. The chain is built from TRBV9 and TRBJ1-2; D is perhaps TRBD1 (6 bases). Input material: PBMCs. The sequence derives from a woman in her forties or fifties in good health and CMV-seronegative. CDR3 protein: CASRAGEGPLYGYTF. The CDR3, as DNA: TGTGCCAGCAGGGCAGGGGAGGGTCCTCTCTATGGCTACACCTTC.